These 5 T cell receptor beta chains came from one sample sequenced in a study of blood T cell repertoires in COVID-19 (dated by TCRdb to the early 2020s). Libraries were prepared through the immunoSEQ multiplex PCR assay. TCRdb stores this immuneACCESS table with in-frame sequences only. Part of the clones is absent; in the studies checked, under half of the shortfall reflects unresolved V genes, and no reason is known for the rest. For this sample there are fewer than 250,000 clones; about 82% appear just once. The ten largest clonotypes hold 5% to 7% of the sample. The sequenced sample was peripheral blood. These receptors were obtained from a woman at least 80 years old with COVID-19, enrolled during active disease.

The genes are TRBV15 and TRBJ1-2; a possible D gene is TRBD1 (6 bases). The germline gives CDR1 LNHNV, CDR2 YYDKDF (reference sequence). CDR3 size: 19 residues. V shed 0 bases and J shed 0 bases, with 20 bases lying between them. The CDR3 is CATSRDLGTQTGTNYGYTF. The CDR3 coding sequence is TGTGCCACCAGCAGAGATTTAGGGACACAGACGGGGACTAACTATGGCTACACCTTC.

The CDR3 nucleotides are TGCGCCAGCAGCCGGGAGGCCGTAGGCTATGGCTACACCTTC. The encoded protein is CASSREAVGYGYTF. The rearrangement uses TRBV5-1 and TRBJ1-2; D call uncertain. The CDR3 extends over 14 amino acids. Germline V gene data show CDR1 as SGHRS and CDR2 as YFSETQ. V was clipped by 4 bases and J by 4 bases, with 14 bases between them.

The chain is built from TRBV14 and TRBJ2-7, with TRBD1 matching 8 bases. V shed 4 bases and J 7 bases; nucleotides not matched to a gene: 9. The CDR3 totals 14 residues. CDR1 and CDR2 from the germline V gene are SGHDN and FVKESK. The CDR3 spells CASSRFVDREEQYF. In DNA form, the CDR3 reads TGTGCCAGCAGCCGTTTCGTGGACAGGGAAGAGCAGTACTTC. Full variable domain (missing parts from reference TRBV14 and TRBJ2-7): EAGVTQFPSHSVIEKGQTVTLRCDPISGHDNLYWYRRVMGKEIKFLLHFVKESKQDESGMPNNRFLAERTGGTYSTLKVQPAELEDSGVYFCASSRFVDREEQYFGPGTRLTVT.

This chain joins TRBV7-9 and TRBJ2-7; 7 nucleotides match TRBD1. With V trimmed by 0 bases and J by 2 bases, 1 base remained unmatched. CDR3 size: 14 residues. The germline CDR1 and CDR2 sequences are SEHNR and FQNEAQ (reference sequence). The CDR3 nucleotides are TGTGCCAGCAGCTTAGCGGGACAGACCTACGAGCAGTACGTC. This encodes CASSLAGQTYEQYV.

This clone was counted a single time. This rearrangement joins TRBV10-3 to TRBJ1-2, with 7 nucleotides matching TRBD1. V dropped 5 bases and J dropped 8; count of bases not matched to a gene: 8. The germline V gene encodes CDR1 ENHRY and CDR2 SYGVKD. This CDR3 is 13 amino acids long. The CDR3 DNA is TGTGCCATCAGTACCCGCACAGGGGCAGGCTACACCTTC. Protein product: CAISTRTGAGYTF.